This TCR beta chain came from a study of OX40 agonist ivuxolimab in advanced cancers. Regarding the research as a whole: Ivuxolimab, which targeted the costimulatory receptor OX40 (CD134), was an agonistic, fully human IgG2 monoclonal antibody. Intravenous ivuxolimab was administered to patients every 2 weeks at six dose levels: 0.01, 0.1, 0.3, 1.5, 3 and 10 mg/kg. Of the roughly 52 dose-escalation patients, hepatocellular carcinoma was present in 19, melanoma in around 15, renal cell carcinoma in 9 and head and neck cancer in 9. In the dose-escalation cohort, 70% to 85% of patients were male, and the mean age was approximately 60 years, with a range of 23 to 79. Prior anti-PD-1, anti-PD-L1 or anti-CTLA-4 therapy was permitted, and approximately 39% of dose-escalation patients had received checkpoint inhibitors. Three dose-escalation patients achieved partial responses, one with hepatocellular carcinoma and two with cutaneous melanoma. The purpose of peripheral TCRbeta sequencing was to test whether ivuxolimab changed TCR sequence diversity and led to clonal T-cell expansion. The paper describes the monotherapy dose-escalation part (N ≈ 50 patients) of the phase I trial of ivuxolimab.

What the study reported, not specific to this receptor: In the 0.1-3.0 mg/kg groups, partial responders had among the lowest normalized peripheral clonal expansion, particularly in CD8+ T cells. Antigen specificity was not determined for the clonally expanded peripheral T cells. After ivuxolimab, more expanded clones were found on average in CD8+ T cells than in CD4+ T cells. At doses of 0.1 to 3.0 mg/kg, clonal expansion of both CD4+ and CD8+ T cells in blood was seen between baseline and week 6. Low levels of normalized T-cell clonal expansion were also shown by some nonresponding patients.

The trial excluded patients who had a history of autoimmune disease or who were on systemic immunosuppression. Peripheral blood for TCR sequencing was drawn from every dose cohort at baseline, at cycle 4 day 1 and at cycle 7 day 1. Samples came from an open-label, multicenter, first-in-human phase I dose-escalation trial of ivuxolimab. Adults with locally advanced or metastatic melanoma, renal cell carcinoma, hepatocellular carcinoma or head and neck squamous cell carcinoma were enrolled in the trial. Before TCR sequencing, CD4+ and CD8+ T cells were separately sorted from peripheral blood. Genomic DNA was extracted from sorted cells for sequencing of the TCRbeta CDR3 region. The immunoSEQ Assay was used for sequencing of TCRbeta CDR3 regions. TCRdb stores this immuneACCESS table with in-frame sequences only. Part of the clones is absent; in the studies checked, under half of the shortfall reflects unresolved V genes, and no reason is known for the rest. The sample records around 69,000 clones, around 83% of which are singletons. Approximately 0.64% of the sample comes from the top ten.

Note on this clone: This receptor's antigen is unknown. No clone much larger than this one lies a single base away; base qualities are absent.

V is cut by 5 bases and J by 7 bases, and the space between the germline ends is 21 bases. Reading from cysteine to phenylalanine, the CDR3 counts 15 amino acids. Only the CDR3 DNA stays, 45 bases, in frame from base 1. From a lookup of the germline V gene, CDR1 and CDR2 are SGDLS and YYNGEE. Sequencing was performed on CD4+ or CD8+ T cells sorted from blood, taken in a trial of the OX40 agonist ivuxolimab. The source of this sequence is an adult with an advanced solid tumor such as melanoma, head and neck, liver or kidney cancer. The chain uses TRBV9 and TRBJ1-2; a weak D assignment points to TRBD1 (6 bases agree). The CDR3 has the sequence CASRPPGGAFVGYTF. The sequence in DNA is TGTGCCAGCAGACCGCCCGGGGGCGCTTTTGTTGGCTACACCTTC.